These T cell receptor beta chains were read from a single sample in a study of cytomegalovirus exposure and HLA in healthy donors. Data came from immunoSEQ multiplex PCR; TCRdb stores just in-frame clones and leaves some out. The sample lists about 200,000 clones; 70% to 90% were seen once. The specimen was PBMCs. The receptor set was obtained from a woman aged 45-65 years in good health and CMV-seronegative. Each CDR3 is given with its conserved first and last residue. A D gene is named only where the DNA matches it firmly. Where a row states a size, it is once, few, many or the class of an expanded clone; other rows omit it.

j_call d_call clone_size v_call cdr3_aa cdr3_nt
TRBJ1-2 - few TRBV28 CASSLILESGYTF TGTGCCAGCAGTTTAATACTCGAGTCTGGCTACACCTTC
TRBJ1-2 - - TRBV7-9 CASSLNYGYTF TGTGCCAGCAGTCTTAACTATGGCTACACCTTC
TRBJ2-5 - - TRBV6-5 CASIPGGRGGTQYF TGTGCCAGCATTCCCGGGGGGAGAGGGGGGACCCAGTACTTC
TRBJ2-3 TRBD1 once TRBV30 CAWGPKGAQYF TGTGCCTGGGGACCCAAGGGGGCTCAGTATTTT
TRBJ2-1 - - TRBV7-3 CASSLRGPPYNEQFF TGTGCCAGCAGCTTGCGGGGCCCCCCTTACAATGAGCAGTTCTTC
TRBJ2-1 TRBD2 - TRBV28 CASSLPLVSGNYNEQFF TGTGCCAGCAGTTTACCCCTAGTTAGCGGGAACTACAATGAGCAGTTCTTC
TRBJ2-2 TRBD1 - TRBV27 CASSYRQGFNTGELFF TGTGCCAGCAGTTACCGACAGGGGTTCAACACCGGGGAGCTGTTTTTT
TRBJ2-2 TRBD2 few TRBV5-1 CASSLRASGTTGELFF TGCGCCAGCAGCTTGAGGGCTAGCGGGACAACCGGGGAGCTGTTTTTT
TRBJ1-1 TRBD1 once TRBV6-1 CASSPQGAGNTEAFF TGTGCCAGCAGCCCGCAGGGGGCTGGGAACACTGAAGCTTTCTTT
TRBJ2-1 TRBD2 - TRBV5-1 CASSLDLAGVKFF TGCGCCAGCAGCTTGGACCTAGCGGGAGTCAAGTTCTTC
TRBJ2-7 - - TRBV4-3 CASSQDLIPSAKSYEQHF TGCGCCAGCAGCCAAGATTTGATCCCTAGCGCCAAAAGCTACGAGCAGCACTTC
TRBJ1-4 - few TRBV4-1 CASSPDTANEKLFF TGCGCCAGCAGCCCTGACACGGCTAATGAAAAACTGTTTTTT
TRBJ2-6 - - TRBV10-3 CAISDRSGANVLTF TGTGCCATCAGTGACAGGTCTGGGGCCAACGTCCTGACTTTC
TRBJ2-1 TRBD2 few TRBV27 CASSLVLAGAYNEQFF TGTGCCAGCAGTTTAGTGTTAGCGGGAGCCTACAATGAGCAGTTCTTC
TRBJ2-1 TRBD2 few TRBV5-1 CASSFPRTSGYNEQFF TGCGCCAGCAGCTTCCCTCGGACTAGCGGCTACAATGAGCAGTTCTTC
TRBJ2-7 - - TRBV18 CASSQGAVPAYEQYF TGTGCCAGCTCGCAAGGGGCAGTCCCTGCCTACGAGCAGTACTTC
TRBJ2-7 TRBD1 once TRBV7-2 CASSWDRGPYEQYF TGTGCCAGCAGTTGGGACAGGGGCCCCTACGAGCAGTACTTC
TRBJ2-1 - once TRBV5-1 CASSRVGEVMGNEQFF TGCGCCAGCAGCCGGGTAGGCGAGGTCATGGGCAATGAGCAGTTCTTC
TRBJ2-1 - - TRBV11-2 CASSLGQVGGAADEQFF TGTGCCAGCAGCTTGGGCCAGGTGGGGGGAGCTGCCGATGAGCAGTTCTTC
TRBJ1-6 TRBD1 once TRBV2 CASSSQTGINSPLHF TGTGCCAGCAGTTCACAGACAGGGATTAATTCACCCCTCCACTTT
TRBJ2-7 TRBD1 - TRBV27 CASRARTGSYHYEQYF TGTGCCAGCAGAGCCCGGACAGGAAGTTACCACTACGAGCAGTACTTC
TRBJ2-7 - - TRBV28 CASSSFPSSGTGYEQYF TGTGCCAGCAGTTCCTTCCCCAGTTCCGGGACTGGTTACGAGCAGTACTTC
TRBJ2-3 TRBD2 - TRBV7-2 CASSKRPSSGTSTDTQYF TGTGCCAGCAGCAAACGACCCTCTAGCGGGACCAGCACAGATACGCAGTATTTT
TRBJ2-7 - - TRBV9 CASSVGGGVYEQYF TGTGCCAGCAGCGTAGGGGGCGGAGTGTACGAGCAGTACTTC
TRBJ2-1 - - TRBV7-9 CASGAETTSSYNEQFF TGTGCCAGCGGAGCGGAGACTACCAGCTCCTACAATGAGCAGTTCTTC
TRBJ2-7 - - TRBV28 CASSLIVSEQYF TGTGCCAGCAGTTTAATAGTTAGCGAGCAGTACTTC
TRBJ1-2 - - TRBV6-5 CASRPSDTLYGYTF TGTGCCAGCAGGCCGTCGGACACTCTATATGGCTACACCTTC
TRBJ2-7 - - TRBV15 CATSRGASTYEQYF TGTGCCACCAGCAGAGGGGCGTCCACCTACGAGCAGTACTTC
TRBJ1-2 TRBD1 - TRBV18 CASSPGQTNYGYTF TGTGCCAGCTCCCCGGGACAGACTAACTATGGCTACACCTTC
TRBJ2-5 - few TRBV27 CASSQDSAYQETQYF TGTGCCAGCAGCCAGGATTCAGCTTACCAAGAGACCCAGTACTTC
TRBJ1-5 - - TRBV28 CASSQSGWPQHF TGTGCCAGCAGCCAGTCGGGATGGCCCCAGCATTTT
TRBJ1-5 TRBD1 - TRBV5-1 CASSPTGGGNQPQHF TGCGCCAGCAGCCCAACAGGGGGTGGCAATCAGCCCCAGCATTTT
TRBJ2-5 - - TRBV6-1 CASSEARIGAYETQYF TGTGCCAGCAGTGAAGCGCGTATAGGGGCCTACGAGACCCAGTACTTC
TRBJ2-7 TRBD1 - TRBV19 CASSLGQANYEQYF TGTGCCAGTAGCCTTGGACAGGCAAACTACGAGCAGTACTTC
TRBJ2-7 TRBD2 - TRBV19 CATSLAVDSYEQYF TGTGCCACCTCTCTAGCGGTCGACTCCTACGAGCAGTACTTC
TRBJ2-3 TRBD1 - TRBV9 CASSVRTGADTQYF TGTGCCAGCAGCGTCCGGACAGGGGCTGATACGCAGTATTTT
TRBJ1-4 TRBD1 - TRBV30 CAWRPQGPNEKLFF TGTGCCTGGAGGCCACAGGGGCCTAATGAAAAACTGTTTTTT
TRBJ1-1 - - TRBV28 CASSPLGARNTEAFF TGTGCCAGCAGTCCACTGGGGGCACGGAACACTGAAGCTTTCTTT
TRBJ2-6 TRBD1 - TRBV11-3 CASSPRGNGANVLTF TGTGCCAGCAGCCCCAGGGGGAATGGGGCCAACGTCCTGACTTTC
TRBJ2-6 TRBD2 - TRBV7-2 CASSLVGTRGGANVLTF TGTGCCAGCAGCTTAGTCGGGACTAGGGGTGGGGCCAACGTCCTGACTTTC
TRBJ2-7 - once TRBV5-6 CASSRYRESSYEQYF TGTGCCAGCAGCCGTTATCGTGAGAGCTCCTACGAGCAGTACTTC
TRBJ2-5 - few TRBV5-6 CASRFKFSQETQYF TGTGCCAGCAGGTTTAAGTTCAGCCAAGAGACCCAGTACTTC
TRBJ1-3 TRBD1 once TRBV2 CASRGTGWGNTIYF TGTGCCAGCAGAGGGACAGGGTGGGGAAACACCATATATTTT
TRBJ1-5 TRBD1 - TRBV28 CASSDGDRGPNQPQHF TGTGCCAGCAGCGACGGCGACAGGGGGCCGAATCAGCCCCAGCATTTT
TRBJ1-2 - - TRBV5-1 CASSGGAYGYTF TGCGCCAGCAGTGGGGGGGCCTATGGCTACACCTTC
TRBJ2-5 TRBD1 - TRBV25-1 CATGQGDRETQYF TGTGCCACCGGACAGGGAGATCGGGAGACCCAGTACTTC
TRBJ2-7 TRBD2 - TRBV7-9 CASSTISGRTLSEQYF TGTGCCAGCAGCACTATTAGCGGGAGGACCCTCTCCGAGCAGTACTTC
TRBJ1-5 - once TRBV18 CASSPRQSNQPQHF TGTGCCAGCTCACCCCGACAGAGCAATCAGCCCCAGCATTTT
TRBJ2-5 TRBD1 - TRBV19 CASSSSRGPDRGTQYF TGTGCCAGTAGTTCTTCAAGGGGGCCGGATCGTGGGACCCAGTACTTC
TRBJ2-6 - - TRBV5-1 CASEGAGANVLTF TGCGCCAGCGAGGGGGCTGGGGCCAACGTCCTGACTTTC